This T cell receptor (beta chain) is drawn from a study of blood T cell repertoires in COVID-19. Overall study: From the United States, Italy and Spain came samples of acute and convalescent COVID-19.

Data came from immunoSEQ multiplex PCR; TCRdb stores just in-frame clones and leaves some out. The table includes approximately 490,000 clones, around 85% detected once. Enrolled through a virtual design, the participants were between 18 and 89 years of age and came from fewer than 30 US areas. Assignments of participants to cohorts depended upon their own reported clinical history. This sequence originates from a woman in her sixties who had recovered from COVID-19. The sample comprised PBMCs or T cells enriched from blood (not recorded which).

CDR3 sequence reads: CASSLDLNTEAFF. For the CDR3, the DNA is TGTGCCAGCAGCTTAGACTTGAACACTGAAGCTTTCTTT. The V and J genes are TRBV7-2 and TRBJ1-1; no reliable D call. CDR1 is SGHTA and CDR2 is FQGNSA in the germline V gene. The CDR3 has 13 residues. Trimming shortened V by 1 base and J by 0 bases, and 3 bases separated the two germline ends.